This T cell receptor (beta chain) was documented in a study of cytomegalovirus exposure and HLA in healthy donors. Study observations and caveats: Both high specificity and high sensitivity reportedly marked the classifier's diagnosis of cytomegalovirus status. The listing of approximately 160 TCR beta chains classed them as cytomegalovirus-associated.

With regard to this clone: Its antigen is as yet unknown.

Clones were sequenced by immunoSEQ multiplex PCR, and TCRdb holds only the in-frame ones, with some missing. The data hold around 130,000 clones, with roughly 90% observed a single time. Trimming left V 0 bases short and J 7 bases short, with 13 bases between. CDR3 size: 14 residues. Germline V gene data show CDR1 as MNHEY and CDR2 as SVGAGI. The receptor comes from a young man in good health and CMV-seronegative. Sequenced: PBMCs. This rearrangement joins TRBV6-5 to TRBJ2-7; weak D call: TRBD1 (7 bases). The CDR3 loop is CASSYSRGAREQYF. Written as DNA, the CDR3 is TGTGCCAGCAGTTACTCCAGGGGGGCTCGGGAGCAGTACTTC.